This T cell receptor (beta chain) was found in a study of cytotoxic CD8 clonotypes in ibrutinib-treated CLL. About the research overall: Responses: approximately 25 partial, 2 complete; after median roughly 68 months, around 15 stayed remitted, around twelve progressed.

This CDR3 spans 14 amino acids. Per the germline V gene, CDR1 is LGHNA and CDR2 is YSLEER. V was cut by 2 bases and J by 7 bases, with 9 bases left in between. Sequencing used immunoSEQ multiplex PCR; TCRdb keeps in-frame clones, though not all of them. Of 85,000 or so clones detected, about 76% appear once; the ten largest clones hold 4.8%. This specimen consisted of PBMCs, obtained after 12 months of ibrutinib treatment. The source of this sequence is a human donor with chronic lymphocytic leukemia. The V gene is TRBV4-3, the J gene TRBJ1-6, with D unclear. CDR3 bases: TGCGCCAGCAGCCAAAGGGTCAGCAATTCACCCCTCCACTTT. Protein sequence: CASSQRVSNSPLHF.